The clone carrying this TCR beta chain was seen only once. Germline-derived CDR1 and CDR2 are SGHVS and FNYEAQ. The CDR3 contains 14 residues. V lost 1 base and J lost 7, with 12 bases in between. These data belong to a study of blood T cell repertoires in COVID-19. Profiling relied on immunoSEQ multiplex PCR, and the TCRdb table lists in-frame clones only, not all of them. The repertoire includes over 100,000 clones, around 81% of them detected once, and about 8.4% sits in the top ten. The J gene is TRBJ2-3, the V gene TRBV7-6; maybe TRBD2 (6 bases). Sequencing was carried out using peripheral blood. The TCR originated in a woman aged 60-75 years with active or convalescent COVID-19. CDR3 sequence (DNA): TGTGCCAGCAGCTTAGATTGGACTATGAATACGCAGTATTTT. It is translated as CASSLDWTMNTQYF.